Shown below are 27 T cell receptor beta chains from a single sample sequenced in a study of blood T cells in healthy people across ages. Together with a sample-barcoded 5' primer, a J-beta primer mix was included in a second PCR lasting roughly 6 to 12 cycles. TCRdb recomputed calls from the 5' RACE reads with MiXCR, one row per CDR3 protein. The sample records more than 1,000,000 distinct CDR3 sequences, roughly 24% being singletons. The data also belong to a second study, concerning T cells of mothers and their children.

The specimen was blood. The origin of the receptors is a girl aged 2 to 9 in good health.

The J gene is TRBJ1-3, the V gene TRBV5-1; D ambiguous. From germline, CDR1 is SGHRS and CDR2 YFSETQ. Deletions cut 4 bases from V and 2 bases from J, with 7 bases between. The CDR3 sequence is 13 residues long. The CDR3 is CASSVGTGNTIYF. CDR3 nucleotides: TGCGCCAGCAGCGTCGGGACTGGAAACACCATATATTTT. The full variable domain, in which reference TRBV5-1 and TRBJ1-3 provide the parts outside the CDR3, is KAGVTQTPRYLIKTRGQQVTLSCSPISGHRSVSWYQQTPGQGLQFLFEYFSETQRNKGNFPGRFSGRQFSNSRSEMNVSTLELGDSALYLCASSVGTGNTIYFGEGSWLTVV.

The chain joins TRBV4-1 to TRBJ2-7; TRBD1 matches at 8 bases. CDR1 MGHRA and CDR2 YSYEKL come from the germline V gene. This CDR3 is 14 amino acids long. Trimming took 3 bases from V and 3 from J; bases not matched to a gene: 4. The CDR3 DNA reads TGCGCCAGCAGCCAGGGACAGGAAATCTACGAGCAGTACTTC. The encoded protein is CASSQGQEIYEQYF.

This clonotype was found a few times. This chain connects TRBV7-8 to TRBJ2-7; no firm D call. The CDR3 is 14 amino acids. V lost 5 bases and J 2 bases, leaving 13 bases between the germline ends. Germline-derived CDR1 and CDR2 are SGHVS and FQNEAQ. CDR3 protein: CASSLDTVTYEQYF. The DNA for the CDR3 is TGTGCCAGCAGCCTAGACACTGTGACCTACGAGCAGTACTTC.

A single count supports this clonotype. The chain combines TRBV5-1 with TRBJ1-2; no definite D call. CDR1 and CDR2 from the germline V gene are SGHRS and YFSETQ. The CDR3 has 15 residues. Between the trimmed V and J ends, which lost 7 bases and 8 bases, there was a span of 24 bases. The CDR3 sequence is CASSQESPLGGGYTF. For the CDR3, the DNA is TGCGCCAGCTCCCAGGAGTCCCCTTTGGGAGGGGGCTACACCTTC.

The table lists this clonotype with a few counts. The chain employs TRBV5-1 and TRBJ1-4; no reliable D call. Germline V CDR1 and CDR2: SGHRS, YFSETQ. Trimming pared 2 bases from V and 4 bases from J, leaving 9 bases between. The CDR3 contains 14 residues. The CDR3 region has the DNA TGCGCCAGCAGCTTCTTCCCGGATAATGAAAAACTGTTTTTT. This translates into CASSFFPDNEKLFF.

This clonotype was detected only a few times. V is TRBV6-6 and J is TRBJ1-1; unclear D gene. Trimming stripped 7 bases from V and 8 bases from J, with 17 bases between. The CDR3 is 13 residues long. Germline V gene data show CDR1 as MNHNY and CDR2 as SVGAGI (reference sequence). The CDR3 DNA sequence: TGTGCCAGCACCTACCCCGGCGGACTCGAAGCTTTCTTT. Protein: CASTYPGGLEAFF.

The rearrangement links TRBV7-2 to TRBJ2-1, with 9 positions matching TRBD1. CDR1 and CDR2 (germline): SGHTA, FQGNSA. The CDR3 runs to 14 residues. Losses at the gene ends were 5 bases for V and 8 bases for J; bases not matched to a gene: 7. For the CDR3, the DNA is TGTGCCAGCAGCCATGAACAGGGGGCGGATGAGCAGTTCTTC. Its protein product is CASSHEQGADEQFF.

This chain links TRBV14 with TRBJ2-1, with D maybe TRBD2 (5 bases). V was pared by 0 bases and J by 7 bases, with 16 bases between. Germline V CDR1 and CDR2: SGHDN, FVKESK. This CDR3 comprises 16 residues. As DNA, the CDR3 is TGTGCCAGCAGCCAAGATGCTAGCAAGACCGTTAATGAGCAGTTCTTC. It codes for CASSQDASKTVNEQFF. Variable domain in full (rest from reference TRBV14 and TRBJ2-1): EAGVTQFPSHSVIEKGQTVTLRCDPISGHDNLYWYRRVMGKEIKFLLHFVKESKQDESGMPNNRFLAERTGGTYSTLKVQPAELEDSGVYFCASSQDASKTVNEQFFGPGTRLTVL.

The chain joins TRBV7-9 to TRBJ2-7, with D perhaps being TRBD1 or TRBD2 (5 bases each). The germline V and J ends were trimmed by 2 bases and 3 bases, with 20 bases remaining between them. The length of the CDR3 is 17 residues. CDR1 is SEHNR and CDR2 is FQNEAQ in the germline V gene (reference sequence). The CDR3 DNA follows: TGTGCCAGCAGCTTACAATTTACCGGGACGGGGAGCTACGAGCAGTACTTC. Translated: CASSLQFTGTGSYEQYF. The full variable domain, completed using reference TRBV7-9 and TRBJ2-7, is DTGVSQNPRHKITKRGQNVTFRCDPISEHNRLYWYRQTLGQGPEFLTYFQNEAQLEKSRLLSDRFSAERPKGSFSTLEIQRTEQGDSAMYLCASSLQFTGTGSYEQYFGPGTRLTVT.

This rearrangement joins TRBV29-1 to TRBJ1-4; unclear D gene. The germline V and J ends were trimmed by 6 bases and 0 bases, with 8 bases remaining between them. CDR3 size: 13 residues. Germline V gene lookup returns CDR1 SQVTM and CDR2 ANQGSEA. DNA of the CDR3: TGCAGCGTCCTTCTTGCAACTAATGAAAAACTGTTTTTT. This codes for CSVLLATNEKLFF.

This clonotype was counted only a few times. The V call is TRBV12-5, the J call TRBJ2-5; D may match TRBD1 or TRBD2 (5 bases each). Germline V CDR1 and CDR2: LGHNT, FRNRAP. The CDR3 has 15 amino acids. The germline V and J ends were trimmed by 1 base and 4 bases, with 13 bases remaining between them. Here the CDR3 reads CASGLGREKRETQYF. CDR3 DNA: TGTGCTAGTGGTTTGGGCAGGGAGAAACGAGAGACCCAGTACTTC.

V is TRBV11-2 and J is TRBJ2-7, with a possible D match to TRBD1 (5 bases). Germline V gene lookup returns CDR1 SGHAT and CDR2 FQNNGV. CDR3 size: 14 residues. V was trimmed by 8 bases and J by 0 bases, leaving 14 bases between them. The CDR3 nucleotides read TGTGCCAGCTGGCCAGGGCTTAGCTCCTACGAGCAGTACTTC. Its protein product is CASWPGLSSYEQYF.

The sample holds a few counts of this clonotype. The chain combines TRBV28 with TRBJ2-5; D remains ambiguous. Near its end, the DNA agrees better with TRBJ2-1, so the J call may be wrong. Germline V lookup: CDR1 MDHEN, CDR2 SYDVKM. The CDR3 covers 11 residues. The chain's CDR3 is CASSFVREQFF. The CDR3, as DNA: TGTGCCAGCAGTTTCGTTCGGGAGCAGTTCTTC.

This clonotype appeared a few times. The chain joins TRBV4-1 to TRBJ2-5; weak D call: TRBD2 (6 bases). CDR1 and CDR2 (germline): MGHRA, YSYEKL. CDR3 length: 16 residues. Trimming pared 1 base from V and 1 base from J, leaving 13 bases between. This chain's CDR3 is CASSQAGLQLQETQYF. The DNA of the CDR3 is TGCGCCAGCAGCCAAGCGGGACTGCAACTCCAAGAGACCCAGTACTTC.

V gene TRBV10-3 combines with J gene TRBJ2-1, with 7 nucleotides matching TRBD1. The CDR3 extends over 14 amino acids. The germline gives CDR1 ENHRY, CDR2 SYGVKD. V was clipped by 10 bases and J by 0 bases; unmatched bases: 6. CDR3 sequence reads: CATAGTDSYNEQFF. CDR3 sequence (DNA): TGTGCCACCGCAGGGACAGACTCCTACAATGAGCAGTTCTTC.

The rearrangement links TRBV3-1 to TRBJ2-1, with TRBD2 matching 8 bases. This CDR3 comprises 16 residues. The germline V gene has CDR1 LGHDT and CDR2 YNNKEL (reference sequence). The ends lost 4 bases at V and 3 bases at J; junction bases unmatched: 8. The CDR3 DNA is TGTGCCAGCAGCCCCCTAGGCGGGGGGTACTACAATGAGCAGTTCTTC. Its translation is CASSPLGGGYYNEQFF.

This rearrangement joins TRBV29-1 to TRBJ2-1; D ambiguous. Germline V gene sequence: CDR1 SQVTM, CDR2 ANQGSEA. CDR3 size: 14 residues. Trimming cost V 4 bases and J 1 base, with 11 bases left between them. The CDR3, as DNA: TGCAGCGTTGTTCAGCTCCTATCCTACAATGAGCAGTTCTTC. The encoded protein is CSVVQLLSYNEQFF.

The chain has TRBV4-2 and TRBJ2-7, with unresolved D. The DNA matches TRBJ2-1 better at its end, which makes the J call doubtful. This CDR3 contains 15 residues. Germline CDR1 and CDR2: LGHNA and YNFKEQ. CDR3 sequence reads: CASSQVAAGYNEQFF. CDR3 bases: TGTGCCAGCAGCCAAGTCGCCGCTGGGTACAATGAGCAGTTCTTC.

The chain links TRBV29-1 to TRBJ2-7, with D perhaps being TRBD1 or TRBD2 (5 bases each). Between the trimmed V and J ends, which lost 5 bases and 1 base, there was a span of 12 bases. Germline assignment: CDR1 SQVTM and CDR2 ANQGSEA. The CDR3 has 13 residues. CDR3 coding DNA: TGCAGCGTTTTCAGGGAGCGGTCCTACGAGCAGTACTTC. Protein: CSVFRERSYEQYF.

The CDR3: CASSFLNTLSEAQYF. CDR3 sequence (DNA): TGTGCCAGCAGCTTCTTGAATACCCTAAGCGAGGCCCAGTACTTC. This sequence joins TRBV7-8 and TRBJ2-5, with D uncertain. CDR3 length: 15 amino acids. The V gene's germline CDR1 is SGHVS and CDR2 FQNEAQ. The V end lost 3 bases, the J end lost 9 bases, and 20 bases lay between the germline ends.

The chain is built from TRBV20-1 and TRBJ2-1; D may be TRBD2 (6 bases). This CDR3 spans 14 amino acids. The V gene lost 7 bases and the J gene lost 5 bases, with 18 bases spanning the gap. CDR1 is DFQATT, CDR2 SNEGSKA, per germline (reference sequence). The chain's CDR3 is CSVAGTSFNNEQFF. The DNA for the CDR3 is TGCAGTGTTGCGGGGACCTCTTTCAACAATGAGCAGTTCTTC.

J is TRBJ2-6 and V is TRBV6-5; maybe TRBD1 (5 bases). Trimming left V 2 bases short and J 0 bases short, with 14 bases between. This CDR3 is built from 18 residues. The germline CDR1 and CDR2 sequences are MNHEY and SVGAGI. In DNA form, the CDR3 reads TGTGCCAGCAGTTACGGTCAGGGCCTACTCTCTGGGGCCAACGTCCTGACTTTC. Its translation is CASSYGQGLLSGANVLTF.

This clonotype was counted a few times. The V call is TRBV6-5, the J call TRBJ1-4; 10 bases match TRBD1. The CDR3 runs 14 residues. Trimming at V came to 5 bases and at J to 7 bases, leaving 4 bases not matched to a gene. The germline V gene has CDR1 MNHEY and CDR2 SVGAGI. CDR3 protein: CASSEGQGPEKLFF. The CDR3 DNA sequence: TGTGCCAGCAGTGAGGGACAGGGGCCTGAAAAACTGTTTTTT.

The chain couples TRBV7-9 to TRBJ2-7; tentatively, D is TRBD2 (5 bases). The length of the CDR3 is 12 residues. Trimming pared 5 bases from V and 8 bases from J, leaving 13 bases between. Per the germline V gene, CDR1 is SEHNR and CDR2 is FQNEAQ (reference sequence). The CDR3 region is CASSVGELQQYF. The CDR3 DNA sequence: TGTGCCAGCAGCGTCGGGGAACTTCAGCAGTACTTC. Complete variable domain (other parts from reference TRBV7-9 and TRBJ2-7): DTGVSQNPRHKITKRGQNVTFRCDPISEHNRLYWYRQTLGQGPEFLTYFQNEAQLEKSRLLSDRFSAERPKGSFSTLEIQRTEQGDSAMYLCASSVGELQQYFGPGTRLTVT.

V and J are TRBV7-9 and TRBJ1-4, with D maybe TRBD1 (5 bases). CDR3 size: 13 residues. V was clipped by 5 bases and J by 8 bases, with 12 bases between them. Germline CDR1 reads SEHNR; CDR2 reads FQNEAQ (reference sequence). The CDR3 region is CASSTGPTEKLFF. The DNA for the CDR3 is TGTGCCAGCAGCACGGGACCTACAGAAAAACTGTTTTTT.

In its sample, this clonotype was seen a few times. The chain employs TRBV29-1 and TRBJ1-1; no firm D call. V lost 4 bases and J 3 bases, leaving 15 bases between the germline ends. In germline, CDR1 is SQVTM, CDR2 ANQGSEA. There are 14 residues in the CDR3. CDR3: CSVGLLVPHTEAFF. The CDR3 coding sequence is TGCAGCGTTGGCCTACTGGTACCGCACACTGAAGCTTTCTTT.

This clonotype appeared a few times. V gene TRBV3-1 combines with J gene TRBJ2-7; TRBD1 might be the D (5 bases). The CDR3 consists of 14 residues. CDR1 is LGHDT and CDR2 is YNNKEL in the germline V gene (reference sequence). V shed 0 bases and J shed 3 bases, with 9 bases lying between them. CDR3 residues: CASSQDQDNYEQYF. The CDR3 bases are TGTGCCAGCAGCCAAGATCAGGACAACTACGAGCAGTACTTC.